Sequencing of this TCR beta chain was carried out in a study of blood T cells in healthy people across ages. The wider study: Per every two T cells, about one barcoded beta molecule was captured by template switching.

With respect to this clonotype: Antigen: not known. Since a much larger clone is just one base distant, this may be a read error.

CDR3 length: 14 residues. Germline loops: CDR1 LGHDT, CDR2 YNNKEL (reference sequence). V lost 2 bases to trimming and J lost 4 bases, with 11 bases between them. The sample, about 9.2 milliliters of peripheral blood, was drawn from each donor. They isolated at least 7 million PBMCs from each sample. The use of a sample-barcoded 5' primer and a J-beta primer mix characterized a second PCR of roughly 7 to 11 cycles. One entry per CDR3 protein, called by TCRdb with MiXCR from the 5' RACE reads. This table has roughly 1.7 million distinct CDR3 sequences, about 35% appearing once. General observations from the study: TCR beta diversity, measured per million T cells, fell in a roughly linear way with age.

The sequence derives from a woman younger than 45 in good health. The material sequenced was blood. This chain uses TRBV3-1 with TRBJ1-1, with TRBD1 as a possible D gene (5 bases). The DNA of the CDR3 is TGTGCCAGCAGCCAAACAGGACCCCTCACTGAAGCTTTCTTT. Protein sequence: CASSQTGPLTEAFF.